The 18 T cell receptor beta chains below come from one sample, sequenced in a study of neurological immune-mediated disorders. As to time point: technical triplicate 2. MiXCR, run by TCRdb on the 5' RACE reads, gives a single entry per CDR3 protein. The table lists about 59,000 distinct CDR3 sequences, 24% of them singletons, with over 4.5% in the top ten. The material sequenced was PBMCs. The receptors originated from a man aged 60 to 69 with HTLV-1-associated myelopathy (HAM/TSP).

Many counts were recorded for this clonotype. The chain links TRBV6-1 to TRBJ2-1; D possibly corresponds to TRBD1 (6 bases). V lost 7 bases to trimming and J lost 0 bases, with 19 bases between them. Germline loops: CDR1 MNHNS, CDR2 SASEGT. The CDR3 is made up of 17 amino acids. The CDR3 region has the DNA TGTGCCAGCACGGGCAGGGGCCGGGGAAGCTCCTACAATGAGCAGTTCTTC. It specifies CASTGRGRGSSYNEQFF.

This clonotype was seen many times. V usage is TRBV18 and J usage is TRBJ1-1, with TRBD1 as a possible D gene (5 bases). Germline CDR1 is KGHSH and CDR2 is LQKENI. Trimming pared 5 bases from V and 0 bases from J, leaving 16 bases between. This CDR3 is 16 amino acids long. Written as DNA, the CDR3 is TGTGCCAGCTCATCCGGGACGGCTCCCATGAACACTGAAGCTTTCTTT. It encodes CASSSGTAPMNTEAFF.

This clonotype was seen at least ten times. This chain connects TRBV12-3 or TRBV12-4 to TRBJ2-5, with 9 bases matching TRBD2. After removal of 5 bases from V and 5 bases from J, the junction contained 3 bases not matched to a gene. The CDR3 covers 13 residues. The CDR3 region is CASSPREGETQYF. In DNA, the CDR3 is TGTGCCAGCAGTCCGCGGGAGGGTGAGACCCAGTACTTC.

This clonotype showed up many times. The chain's CDR3 is CASSLGRENTEAFF. CDR3 DNA: TGCGCCAGCAGCTTGGGGCGGGAGAACACTGAAGCTTTCTTT. The chain has TRBV5-1 and TRBJ1-1; no definite D call. The V end was cut by 0 bases, the J end by 1 base, with 7 bases between. Germline loops: CDR1 SGHRS, CDR2 YFSETQ. CDR3 length: 14 amino acids. Full variable domain (remainder filled in from reference TRBV5-1 and TRBJ1-1): KAGVTQTPRYLIKTRGQQVTLSCSPISGHRSVSWYQQTPGQGLQFLFEYFSETQRNKGNFPGRFSGRQFSNSRSEMNVSTLELGDSALYLCASSLGRENTEAFFGQGTRLTVV.

This clonotype has a count of ten or more. The genes are TRBV20-1 and TRBJ2-7; TRBD1 might be the D (5 bases). Germline lookup yields CDR1 DFQATT and CDR2 SNEGSKA (reference sequence). V lost 0 bases and J 1 base, leaving 16 bases between the germline ends. This CDR3 spans 16 amino acids. The chain's CDR3 is CSARDIRQTQSYEQYF. Here the CDR3 DNA reads TGCAGTGCTAGAGATATTCGACAGACGCAATCCTACGAGCAGTACTTC.

Many counts were recorded for this clonotype. The chain combines TRBV29-1 with TRBJ2-3, with D perhaps TRBD2 (6 bases). Per germline, CDR1 SQVTM and CDR2 ANQGSEA. Trimming cost V 6 bases and J 0 bases, with 19 bases left between them. This CDR3 comprises 16 residues. The CDR3 protein is CSVSRGGGDSTDTQYF. CDR3 DNA: TGCAGCGTATCTCGGGGTGGAGGGGACAGCACAGATACGCAGTATTTT.

This clonotype occurred a few times. The chain employs TRBV20-1 and TRBJ2-7; 9 bases agree with TRBD1. Germline trimming cut 0 bases from V and 6 bases from J; bases unmatched to any gene: 6. Germline CDR1 is DFQATT and CDR2 is SNEGSKA (reference sequence). The CDR3 spans 14 residues. CDR3 sequence reads: CSAREVVDRGEQYF. CDR3 nucleotides: TGCAGTGCTAGAGAGGTAGTGGACAGGGGCGAGCAGTACTTC.

This chain joins TRBV5-1 and TRBJ2-5; either TRBD1 or TRBD2 may supply D (6 bases each). Germline V gene data show CDR1 as SGHRS and CDR2 as YFSETQ. The CDR3 has 14 amino acids. With 2 bases removed from V and 5 bases from J, the gap between germline ends came to 13 bases. The CDR3 sequence: CASSLQGRGETQYF. The CDR3 region has the DNA TGCGCCAGCAGCTTACAGGGCCGGGGGGAGACCCAGTACTTC.

The table lists this clonotype with many counts. J is TRBJ2-3 and V is TRBV20-1, with 8 nucleotides matching TRBD2. Germline loops: CDR1 DFQATT, CDR2 SNEGSKA (reference sequence). The CDR3 loop spans 14 amino acids. V shed 6 bases and J 6 bases; nucleotides not matched to a gene: 11. The CDR3 DNA reads as TGCAGTGCCCAGACGGGAGGGCCGAAGGATACGCAGTATTTT. Amino acid sequence: CSAQTGGPKDTQYF.

The genes are TRBV6-6 and TRBJ2-5; D unclear. The V gene lost 5 bases and the J gene lost 2 bases, with 9 bases spanning the gap. The CDR3 covers 13 residues. Looked up from germline, CDR1 is MNHNY and CDR2 is SVGAGI (reference sequence). CDR3 residues: CASSRDIQETQYF. In DNA form, the CDR3 reads TGTGCCAGCAGTCGAGACATACAAGAGACCCAGTACTTC.

As to this clonotype: One junction end does not reproduce the germline sequence, and a read error may be involved. This chain links TRBV5-5 with TRBJ2-1; no clear D gene. Germline V gene data show CDR1 as SGHKS and CDR2 as YYEKEE (reference sequence). The CDR3 totals 11 residues. CDR3 residues: CASTLNNEQFF. In nucleotides, the CDR3 is TGTGCCAGCACCTTGAACAATGAGCAGTTCTTC.

The chain carries TRBV28 and TRBJ2-3; 10 bases agree with TRBD2. The CDR3 extends over 15 amino acids. CDR1 and CDR2 from the germline V gene are MDHEN and SYDVKM. Trimming took 2 bases from V and 6 from J; bases not matched to a gene: 5. In DNA, the CDR3 is TGTGCCAGCAGTTTAAACAGCGGGGGGGATGATACGCAGTATTTT. Protein: CASSLNSGGDDTQYF.

This rearrangement joins TRBV12-3 or TRBV12-4 to TRBJ2-1; 9 nucleotides agree with TRBD2. CDR3 size: 15 residues. The V gene end was trimmed by 1 base and the J gene end by 3 bases; junction bases not matched to a gene: 1. The CDR3 DNA follows: TGTGCCAGCAGTTTAGGCGGGGGGGGCTACAATGAGCAGTTCTTC. This codes for CASSLGGGGYNEQFF.

In its sample, this clonotype was seen many times. The rearrangement links TRBV7-3 to TRBJ2-1; D gene unclear. Germline-derived CDR1 and CDR2 are SGHTA and FQGTGA. This CDR3 comprises 17 residues. V was shortened by 0 bases and J by 1 base, with 13 bases between the two germline ends. The CDR3 reads CASSLTLGLGSYNEQFF. In DNA, the CDR3 is TGTGCCAGCAGCTTAACTCTGGGCCTCGGGTCCTACAATGAGCAGTTCTTC. The whole variable domain, filled in from reference TRBV7-3 and TRBJ2-1, reads GAGVSQTPSNKVTEKGKYVELRCDPISGHTALYWYRQSLGQGPEFLIYFQGTGAADDSGLPNDRFFAVRPEGSVSTLKIQRTERGDSAVYLCASSLTLGLGSYNEQFFGPGTRLTVL.

This clonotype came up many times. This rearrangement joins TRBV9 to TRBJ2-1, with no clear D. This CDR3 has 16 amino acids. Germline CDR1 and CDR2: SGDLS and YYNGEE. V was cut by 0 bases and J by 0 bases, with 10 bases left in between. The CDR3: CASSVVGGSSYNEQFF. CDR3 nucleotide sequence: TGTGCCAGCAGCGTAGTGGGCGGTTCCTCCTACAATGAGCAGTTCTTC.

This clonotype was observed a handful of times. The chain combines TRBV20-1 with TRBJ1-6; TRBD1 is a possible D gene (5 bases). Trimming took 3 bases from V and 4 from J, leaving 13 bases between them. There are 15 residues in the CDR3. From germline, CDR1 is DFQATT and CDR2 SNEGSKA (reference sequence). Here the CDR3 reads CSASFGGRYNSPLHF. The CDR3 DNA reads as TGCAGTGCTAGTTTCGGGGGTCGGTATAATTCACCCCTCCACTTT.

This clonotype was counted at least ten times. The chain has TRBV5-6 and TRBJ2-5; TRBD1 aligns across 11 bases. V lost 3 bases and J lost 7; bases outside the gene matches: 14. Germline CDR1 reads SGHDT; CDR2 reads YYEEEE. This CDR3 spans 17 amino acids. In DNA form, the CDR3 reads TGTGCCAGCAGCTATTACACTGGGACAGGGGGACAACGGACCCAGTACTTC. Translating gives CASSYYTGTGGQRTQYF.

V is TRBV5-5 and J is TRBJ1-2; 10 positions agree with TRBD1. CDR3 size: 16 residues. The V gene's germline CDR1 is SGHKS and CDR2 YYEKEE (reference sequence). Trimming cost V 0 bases and J 5 bases; bases outside gene matches: 7. CDR3 DNA sequence: TGTGCCAGCAGCTTGGCACCCGGGACAGGGGAGTATGGCTACACCTTC. Its protein is CASSLAPGTGEYGYTF.